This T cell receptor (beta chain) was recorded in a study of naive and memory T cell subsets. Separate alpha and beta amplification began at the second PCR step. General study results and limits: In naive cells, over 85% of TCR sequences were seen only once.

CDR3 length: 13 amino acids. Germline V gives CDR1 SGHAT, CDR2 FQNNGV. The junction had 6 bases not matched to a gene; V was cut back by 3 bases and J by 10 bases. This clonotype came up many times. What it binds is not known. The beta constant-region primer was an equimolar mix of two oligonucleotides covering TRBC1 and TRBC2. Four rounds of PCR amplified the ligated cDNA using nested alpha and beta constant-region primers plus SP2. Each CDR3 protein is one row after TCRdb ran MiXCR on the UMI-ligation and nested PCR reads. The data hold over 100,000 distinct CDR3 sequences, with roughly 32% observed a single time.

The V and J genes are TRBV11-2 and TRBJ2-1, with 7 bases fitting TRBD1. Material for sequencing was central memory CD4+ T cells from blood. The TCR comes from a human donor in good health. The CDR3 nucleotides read TGTGCCAGCAGCTTCCTGACAGGGTGGGAGCAGTTCTTC. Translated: CASSFLTGWEQFF.